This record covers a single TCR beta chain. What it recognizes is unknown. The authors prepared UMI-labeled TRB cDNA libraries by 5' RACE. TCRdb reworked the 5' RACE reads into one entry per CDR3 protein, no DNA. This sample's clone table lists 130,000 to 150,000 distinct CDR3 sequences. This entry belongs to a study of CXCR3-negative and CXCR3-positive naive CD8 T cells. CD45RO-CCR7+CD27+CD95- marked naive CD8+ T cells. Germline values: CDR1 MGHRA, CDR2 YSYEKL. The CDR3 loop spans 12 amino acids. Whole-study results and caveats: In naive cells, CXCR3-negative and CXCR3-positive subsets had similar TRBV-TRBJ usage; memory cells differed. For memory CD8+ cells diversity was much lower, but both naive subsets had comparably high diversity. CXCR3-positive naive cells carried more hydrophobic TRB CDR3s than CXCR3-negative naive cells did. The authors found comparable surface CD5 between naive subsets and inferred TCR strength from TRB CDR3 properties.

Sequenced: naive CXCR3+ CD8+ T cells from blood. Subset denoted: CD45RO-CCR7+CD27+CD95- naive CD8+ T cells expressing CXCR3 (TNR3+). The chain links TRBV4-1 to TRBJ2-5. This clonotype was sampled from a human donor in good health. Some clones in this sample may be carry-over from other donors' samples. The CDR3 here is CASSQDRKTQYF.